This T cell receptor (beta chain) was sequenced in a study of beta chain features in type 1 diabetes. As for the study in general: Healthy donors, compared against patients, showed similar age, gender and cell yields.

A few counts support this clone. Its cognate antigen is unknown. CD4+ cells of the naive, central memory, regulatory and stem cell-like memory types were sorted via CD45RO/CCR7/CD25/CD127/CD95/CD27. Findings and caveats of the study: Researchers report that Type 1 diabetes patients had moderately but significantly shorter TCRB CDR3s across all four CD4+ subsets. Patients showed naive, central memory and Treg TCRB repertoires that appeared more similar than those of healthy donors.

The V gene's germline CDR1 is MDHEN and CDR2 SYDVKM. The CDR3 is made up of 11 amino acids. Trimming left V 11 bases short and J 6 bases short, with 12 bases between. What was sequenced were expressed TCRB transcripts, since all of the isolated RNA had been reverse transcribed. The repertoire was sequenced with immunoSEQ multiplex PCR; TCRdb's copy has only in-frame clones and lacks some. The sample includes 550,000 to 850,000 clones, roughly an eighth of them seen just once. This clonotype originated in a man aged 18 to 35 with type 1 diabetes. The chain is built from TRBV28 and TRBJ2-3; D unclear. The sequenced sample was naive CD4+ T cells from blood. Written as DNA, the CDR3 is TGTGCCCTCAAATCAACGGATACGCAGTATTTT. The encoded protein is CALKSTDTQYF. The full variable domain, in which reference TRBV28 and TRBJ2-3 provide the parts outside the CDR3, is DVKVTQSSRYLVKRTGEKVFLECVQDMDHENMFWYRQDPGLGLRLIYFSYDVKMKEKGDIPEGYSVSREKKERFSLILESASTNQTSMYLCALKSTDTQYFGPGTRLTVL.